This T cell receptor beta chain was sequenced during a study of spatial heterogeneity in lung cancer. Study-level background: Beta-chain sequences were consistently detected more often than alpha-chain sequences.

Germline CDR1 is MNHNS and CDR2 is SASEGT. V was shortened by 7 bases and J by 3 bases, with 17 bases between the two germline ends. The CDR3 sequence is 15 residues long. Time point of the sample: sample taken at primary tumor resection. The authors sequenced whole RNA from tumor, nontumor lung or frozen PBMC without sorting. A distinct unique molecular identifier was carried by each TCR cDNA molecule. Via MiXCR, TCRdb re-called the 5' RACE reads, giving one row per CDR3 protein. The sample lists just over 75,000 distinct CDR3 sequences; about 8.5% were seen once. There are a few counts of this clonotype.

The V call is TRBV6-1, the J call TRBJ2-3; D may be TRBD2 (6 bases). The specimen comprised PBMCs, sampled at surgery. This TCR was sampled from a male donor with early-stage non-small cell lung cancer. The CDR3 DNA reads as TGTGCCAGCACCATAGAGCACGGGAGTACAGATACGCAGTATTTT. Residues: CASTIEHGSTDTQYF.